The entry below describes one T cell receptor (beta chain). Original processing notes: Estimation of nucleated cell counts relied on the amplification of reference gene primers. Data came from immunoSEQ multiplex PCR; TCRdb stores just in-frame clones and leaves some out. D and trimming come from the DNA, and the V and J calls and clone size come from that table. The table has 110,000 or so clones, roughly 70% seen once. This specimen comes from a study of blood T cell repertoires in COVID-19. Study-level information: Acute and convalescent COVID-19 specimens originated in the United States, Italy and Spain. In each case, the material was cDNA or gDNA derived from T cells, B-cell-depleted T cells, or PBMCs.

V lost 4 bases to trimming and J lost 0 bases; unmatched junction nucleotides: 6. This CDR3 has 15 amino acids. Germline assignment: CDR1 SNHLY and CDR2 FYNNEI. The sample was peripheral blood. This TCR was recovered from a woman between 35 and 50 years old with acute or convalescent COVID-19. The chain joins TRBV2 to TRBJ2-7; TRBD1 agrees at 7 bases. CDR3 sequence (DNA): TGTGCCAGCAGTGGAGGGGGCAAAAGCTCCTACGAGCAGTACTTC. Translating it yields CASSGGGKSSYEQYF.